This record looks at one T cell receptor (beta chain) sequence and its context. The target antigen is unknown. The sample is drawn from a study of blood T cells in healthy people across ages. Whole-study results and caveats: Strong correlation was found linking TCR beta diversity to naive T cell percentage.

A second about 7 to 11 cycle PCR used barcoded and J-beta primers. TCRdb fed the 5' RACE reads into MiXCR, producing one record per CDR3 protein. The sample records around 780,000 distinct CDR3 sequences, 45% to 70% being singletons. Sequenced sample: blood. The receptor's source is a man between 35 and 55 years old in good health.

DNA for the CDR3: TGTGCCAGCTCCTCCTCTAGCGGGGGGGGCTTAACCGGGGAGCTGTTTTTT. Its protein product is CASSSSSGGGLTGELFF. The chain couples TRBV25-1 to TRBJ2-2; 12 bases fit TRBD2. The germline CDR1 and CDR2 sequences are MGHDK and SYGVNS. The CDR3 is 17 residues long. Unmatched junction bases numbered 12, after V lost 8 bases and J lost 5 bases.